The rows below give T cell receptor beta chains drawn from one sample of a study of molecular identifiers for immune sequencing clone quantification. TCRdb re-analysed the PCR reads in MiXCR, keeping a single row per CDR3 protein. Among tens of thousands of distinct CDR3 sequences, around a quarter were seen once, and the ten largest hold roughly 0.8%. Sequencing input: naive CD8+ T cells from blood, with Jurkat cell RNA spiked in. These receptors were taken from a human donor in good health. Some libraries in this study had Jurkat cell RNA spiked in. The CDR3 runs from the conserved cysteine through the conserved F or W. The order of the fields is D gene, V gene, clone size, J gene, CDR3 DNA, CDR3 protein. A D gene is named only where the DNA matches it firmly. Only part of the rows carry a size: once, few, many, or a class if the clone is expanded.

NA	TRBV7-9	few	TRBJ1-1	TGTGCCAGCAGCCCACCGGTTGGGACTGAAGCTTTCTTT	CASSPPVGTEAFF
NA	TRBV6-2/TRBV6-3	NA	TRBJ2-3	TGTGCCAGCACTATGGAAGGTGTAGGCCCAGAGGATACGCAGTATTTT	CASTMEGVGPEDTQYF
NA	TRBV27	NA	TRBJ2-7	TGTGCCAGCAGTTTAGGTCTGGCGGGACCATTATACGAGCAGTACTTC	CASSLGLAGPLYEQYF
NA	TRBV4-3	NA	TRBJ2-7	TGCGCCAGCAGCCGGACTCTTATGAAGTCCGGGGAGCAGTACTTC	CASSRTLMKSGEQYF
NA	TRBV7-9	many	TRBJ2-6	TGTGCCAGCAGCTTAGCGGGGACGCCCCCTGGGGCCAACGTCCTGACTTTC	CASSLAGTPPGANVLTF
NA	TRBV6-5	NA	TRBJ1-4	TGTGCCAGCAGTTACTCGACATACCTTGCAACTAATGAAAAACTGTTTTTT	CASSYSTYLATNEKLFF
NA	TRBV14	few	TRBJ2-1	TGTGCCAGCAGCCTCGACCCGACCACTGAGCAGTTCTTC	CASSLDPTTEQFF
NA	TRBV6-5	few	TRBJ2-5	TGTGCCATCTCGGAGGGGGTTCAGGCAGAGACCCAGTACTTC	CAISEGVQAETQYF
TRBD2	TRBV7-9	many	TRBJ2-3	TGTGCCAGCAGCGGTCTAGCGGGAGGGAGCACAGATACGCAGTATTTT	CASSGLAGGSTDTQYF
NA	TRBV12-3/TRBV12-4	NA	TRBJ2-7	TGTGCCAGCAGTTGGGGTTCCTCGGGAGAGCAGTACTTC	CASSWGSSGEQYF
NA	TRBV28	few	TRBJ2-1	TGTGCCAGCAGTCCCCCGGGACCCCCCTACAATGAGCAGTTCTTC	CASSPPGPPYNEQFF
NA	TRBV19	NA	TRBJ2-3	TGTGCCAGTAGTCCTCGGGACGAAGATACGCAGTATTTT	CASSPRDEDTQYF
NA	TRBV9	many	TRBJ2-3	TGTGCCAGCAGCGTAGCACGGAGCACAGATACGCAGTATTTT	CASSVARSTDTQYF
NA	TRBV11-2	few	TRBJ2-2	TGTGCCAGCAGCTTAGGGGCTGGCGGGGAGCTGTTTTTT	CASSLGAGGELFF
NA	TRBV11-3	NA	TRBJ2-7	TGTGCCAGCAGCTCCCTGAGCTCCTACGAGCAGTACTTC	CASSSLSSYEQYF
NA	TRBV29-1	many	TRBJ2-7	TGCAGCGTTGAGTCCAGGGACGAGCAGTACTTC	CSVESRDEQYF
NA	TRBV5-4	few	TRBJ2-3	TGTGCCAGCAGCTTGGGGGCGTCTACGAAGGATACGCAGTATTTT	CASSLGASTKDTQYF
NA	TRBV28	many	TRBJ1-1	TGTGCCAGCAGGTTTGACATGGTGGACACTGAAGCTTTCTTT	CASRFDMVDTEAFF
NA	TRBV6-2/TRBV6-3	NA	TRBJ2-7	TGTGCCGGCAGTTATTATGGGGGACCTACCTACGAGCAGTACTTC	CAGSYYGGPTYEQYF
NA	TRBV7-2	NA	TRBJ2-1	TGTGCCAGCAGCTTAGACATTGGGGTTTACAATGAGCAGTTCTTC	CASSLDIGVYNEQFF